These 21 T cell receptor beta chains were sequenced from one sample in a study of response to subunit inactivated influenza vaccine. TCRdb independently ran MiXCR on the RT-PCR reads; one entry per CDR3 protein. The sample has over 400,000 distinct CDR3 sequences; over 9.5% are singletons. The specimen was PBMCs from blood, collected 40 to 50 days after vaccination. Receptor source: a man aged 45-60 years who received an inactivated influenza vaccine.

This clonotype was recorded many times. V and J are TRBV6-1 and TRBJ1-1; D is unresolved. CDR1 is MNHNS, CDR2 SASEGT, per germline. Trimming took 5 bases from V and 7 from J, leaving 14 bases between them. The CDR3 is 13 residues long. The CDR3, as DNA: TGTGCCAGCAGTCGAGGGCAAGGAGGTGAAGCTTTCTTT. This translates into CASSRGQGGEAFF.

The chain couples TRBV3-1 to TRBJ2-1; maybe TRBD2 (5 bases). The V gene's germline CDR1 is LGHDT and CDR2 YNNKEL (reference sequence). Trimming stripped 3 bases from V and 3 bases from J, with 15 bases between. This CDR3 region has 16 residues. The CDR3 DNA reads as TGTGCCAGCAGCCATGGGCGGACTGACCTCTACAATGAGCAGTTCTTC. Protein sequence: CASSHGRTDLYNEQFF.

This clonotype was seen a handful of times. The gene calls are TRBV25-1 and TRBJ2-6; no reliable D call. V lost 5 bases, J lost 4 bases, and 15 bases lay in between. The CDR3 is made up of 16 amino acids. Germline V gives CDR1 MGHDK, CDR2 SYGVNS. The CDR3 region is CASSPSAGSGANVLTF. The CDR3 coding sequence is TGTGCCAGCAGTCCCTCGGCAGGATCCGGGGCCAACGTCCTGACTTTC.

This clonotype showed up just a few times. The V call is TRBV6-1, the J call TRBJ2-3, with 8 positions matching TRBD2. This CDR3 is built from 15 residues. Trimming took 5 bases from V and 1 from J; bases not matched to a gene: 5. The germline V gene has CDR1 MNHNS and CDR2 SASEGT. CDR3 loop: CASSKSGGRTDTQYF. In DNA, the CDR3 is TGTGCCAGCAGTAAAAGCGGGGGTCGCACAGATACGCAGTATTTT.

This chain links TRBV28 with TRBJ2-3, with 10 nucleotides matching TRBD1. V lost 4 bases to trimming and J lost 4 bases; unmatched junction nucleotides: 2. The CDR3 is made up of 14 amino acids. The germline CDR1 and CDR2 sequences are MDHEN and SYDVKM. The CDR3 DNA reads TGTGCCAGCAGTTCGACAGGGGGCCCAGATACGCAGTATTTT. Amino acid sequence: CASSSTGGPDTQYF. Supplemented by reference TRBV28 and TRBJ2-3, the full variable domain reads DVKVTQSSRYLVKRTGEKVFLECVQDMDHENMFWYRQDPGLGLRLIYFSYDVKMKEKGDIPEGYSVSREKKERFSLILESASTNQTSMYLCASSSTGGPDTQYFGPGTRLTVL.

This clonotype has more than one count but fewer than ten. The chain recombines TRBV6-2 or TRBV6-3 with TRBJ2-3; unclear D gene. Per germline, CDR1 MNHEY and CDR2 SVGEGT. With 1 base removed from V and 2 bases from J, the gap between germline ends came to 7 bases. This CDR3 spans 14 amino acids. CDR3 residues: CASSYLPITDTQYF. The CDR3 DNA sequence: TGTGCCAGCAGTTACTTACCGATCACAGATACGCAGTATTTT.

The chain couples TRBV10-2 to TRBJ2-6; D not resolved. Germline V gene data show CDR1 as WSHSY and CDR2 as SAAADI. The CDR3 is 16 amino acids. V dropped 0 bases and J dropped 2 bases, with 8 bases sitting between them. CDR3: CASSESRRAGANVLTF. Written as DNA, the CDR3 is TGCGCCAGCAGTGAGTCCCGCCGGGCTGGGGCCAACGTCCTGACTTTC.

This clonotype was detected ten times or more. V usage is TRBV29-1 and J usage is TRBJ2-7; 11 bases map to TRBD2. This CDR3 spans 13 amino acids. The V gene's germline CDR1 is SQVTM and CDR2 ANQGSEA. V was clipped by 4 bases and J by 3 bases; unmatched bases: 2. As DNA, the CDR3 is TGCAGCGTTGTAACTAGCGGGAGCTACGAGCAGTACTTC. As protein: CSVVTSGSYEQYF.

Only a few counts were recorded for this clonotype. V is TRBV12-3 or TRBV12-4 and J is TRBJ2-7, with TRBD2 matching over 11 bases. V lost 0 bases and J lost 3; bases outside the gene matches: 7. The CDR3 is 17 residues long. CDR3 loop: CASSLAGLAGGLYEQYF. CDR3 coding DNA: TGTGCCAGCAGTTTAGCTGGTTTAGCGGGGGGGCTCTACGAGCAGTACTTC.

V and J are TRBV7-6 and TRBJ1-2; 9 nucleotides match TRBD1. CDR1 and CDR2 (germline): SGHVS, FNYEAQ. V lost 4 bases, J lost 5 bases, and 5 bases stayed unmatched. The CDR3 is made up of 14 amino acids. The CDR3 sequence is CASSSDRGWYGYTF. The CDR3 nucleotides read TGTGCCAGCAGCTCTGACAGGGGGTGGTATGGCTACACCTTC.

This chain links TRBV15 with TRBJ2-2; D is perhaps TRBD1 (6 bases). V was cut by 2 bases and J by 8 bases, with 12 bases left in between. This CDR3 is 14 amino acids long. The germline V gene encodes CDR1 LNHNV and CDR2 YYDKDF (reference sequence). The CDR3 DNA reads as TGTGCCACCAGCAGATATGGACAGTTAGGGGAGCTGTTTTTT. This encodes CATSRYGQLGELFF. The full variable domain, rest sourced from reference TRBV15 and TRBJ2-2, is DAMVIQNPRYQVTQFGKPVTLSCSQTLNHNVMYWYQQKSSQAPKLLFHYYDKDFNNEADTPDNFQSRRPNTSFCFLDIRSPGLGDTAMYLCATSRYGQLGELFFGEGSRLTVL.

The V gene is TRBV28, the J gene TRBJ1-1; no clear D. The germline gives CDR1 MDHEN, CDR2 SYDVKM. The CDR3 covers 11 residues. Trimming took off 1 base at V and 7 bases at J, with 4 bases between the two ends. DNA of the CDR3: TGTGCCAGCAGTTTATATCGTGAAGCTTTCTTT. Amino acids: CASSLYREAFF.

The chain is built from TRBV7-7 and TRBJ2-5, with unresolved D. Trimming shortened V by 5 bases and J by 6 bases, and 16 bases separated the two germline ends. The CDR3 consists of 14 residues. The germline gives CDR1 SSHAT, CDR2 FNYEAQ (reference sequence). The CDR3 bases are TGTGCCAGCAGCCCCCGCGGCGTATCTCAGACCCAGTACTTC. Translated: CASSPRGVSQTQYF.

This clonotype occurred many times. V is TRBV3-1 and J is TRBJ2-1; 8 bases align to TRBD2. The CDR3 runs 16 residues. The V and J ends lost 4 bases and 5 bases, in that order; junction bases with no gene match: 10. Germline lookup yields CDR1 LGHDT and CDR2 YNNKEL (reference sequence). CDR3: CASSRGLARSHNEQFF. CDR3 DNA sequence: TGTGCCAGCAGCCGAGGACTAGCTCGTAGCCACAATGAGCAGTTCTTC.

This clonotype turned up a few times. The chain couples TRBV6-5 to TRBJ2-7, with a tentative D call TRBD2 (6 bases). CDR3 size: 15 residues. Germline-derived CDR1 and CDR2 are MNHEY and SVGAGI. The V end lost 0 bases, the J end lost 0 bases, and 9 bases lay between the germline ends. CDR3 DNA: TGTGCCAGCAGTTACTCGAGGAGGGACTCCTACGAGCAGTACTTC. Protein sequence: CASSYSRRDSYEQYF.

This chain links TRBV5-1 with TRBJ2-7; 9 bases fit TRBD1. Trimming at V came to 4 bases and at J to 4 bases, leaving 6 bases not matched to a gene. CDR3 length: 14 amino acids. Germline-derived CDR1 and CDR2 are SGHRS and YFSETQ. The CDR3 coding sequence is TGCGCCAGCAGCACTGGACAGGGGAATTACGAGCAGTACTTC. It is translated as CASSTGQGNYEQYF.

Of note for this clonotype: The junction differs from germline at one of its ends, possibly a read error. In DNA form, the CDR3 reads TGCAGTGCTAGATTACAGGATCCGGGAGACTATGGCTACTCCTTC. It is translated as CSARLQDPGDYGYSF. This sequence joins TRBV20-1 and TRBJ1-2; TRBD1 might be the D (5 bases). The germline gives CDR1 DFQATT, CDR2 SNEGSKA (reference sequence). There are 15 residues in the CDR3.

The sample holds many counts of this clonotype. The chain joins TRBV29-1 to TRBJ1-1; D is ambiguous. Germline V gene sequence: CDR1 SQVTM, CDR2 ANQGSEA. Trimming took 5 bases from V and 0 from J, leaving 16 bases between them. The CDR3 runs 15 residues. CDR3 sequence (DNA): TGCAGCGTTTCAGGAGACGAACCGTTGAACACTGAAGCTTTCTTT. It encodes CSVSGDEPLNTEAFF.

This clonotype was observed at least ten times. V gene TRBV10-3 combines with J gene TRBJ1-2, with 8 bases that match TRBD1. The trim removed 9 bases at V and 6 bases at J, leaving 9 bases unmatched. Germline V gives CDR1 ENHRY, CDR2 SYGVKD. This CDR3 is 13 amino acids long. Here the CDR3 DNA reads TGTGCCATGACACCGGACAGGGAGGATGGCTACACCTTC. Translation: CAMTPDREDGYTF.

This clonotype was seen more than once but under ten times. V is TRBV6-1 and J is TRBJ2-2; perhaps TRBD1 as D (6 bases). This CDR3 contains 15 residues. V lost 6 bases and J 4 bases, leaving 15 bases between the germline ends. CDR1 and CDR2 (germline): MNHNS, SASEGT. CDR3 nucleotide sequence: TGTGCCAGCAGGAACAGGGCACCACTCACCGGGGAGCTGTTTTTT. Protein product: CASRNRAPLTGELFF.

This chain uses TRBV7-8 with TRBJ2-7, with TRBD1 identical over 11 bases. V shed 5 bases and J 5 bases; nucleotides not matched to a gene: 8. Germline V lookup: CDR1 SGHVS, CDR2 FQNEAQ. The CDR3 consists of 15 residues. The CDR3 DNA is TGTGCCAGCAGCATCGGGGACAGGGGGACCCACGAGCAGTACTTC. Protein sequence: CASSIGDRGTHEQYF. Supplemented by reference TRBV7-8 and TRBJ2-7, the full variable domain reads GAGVSQSPRYKVAKRGQDVALRCDPISGHVSLFWYQQALGQGPEFLTYFQNEAQLDKSGLPSDRFFAERPEGSVSTLKIQRTQQEDSAVYLCASSIGDRGTHEQYFGPGTRLTVT.